This entry lists 4 T cell receptor beta chains sequenced from one sample in a study of OX40 agonist ivuxolimab in advanced cancers. TCRdb's copy holds only in-frame clones and misses some; the assay was immunoSEQ multiplex PCR. The sample records over 35,000 clones, just under 90% being singletons. Specimen: CD4+ or CD8+ T cells sorted from blood, collected in a trial of the OX40 agonist ivuxolimab. These receptors were obtained from an adult with an advanced solid tumor such as melanoma, head and neck, liver or kidney cancer.

The chain has TRBV6-1 and TRBJ2-5; the D call may be TRBD1 or TRBD2 (5 bases each). The J call may be mistaken, given a closer DNA end match to TRBJ2-7. There are 14 residues in the CDR3. Germline V gives CDR1 MNHNS, CDR2 SASEGT. This CDR3 reads CASSDEAGSYEQYF. CDR3 sequence (DNA): TGTGCCAGCAGTGATGAGGCAGGGAGCTACGAGCAGTACTTC.

This rearrangement joins TRBV6-1 to TRBJ1-1; the D is unclear. V was clipped by 8 bases and J by 0 bases, with 10 bases between them. Germline lookup yields CDR1 MNHNS and CDR2 SASEGT. CDR3 length equals 13 residues. The CDR3 sequence is CASGRGLNTEAFF. DNA of the CDR3: TGTGCCAGCGGACGGGGTTTGAACACTGAAGCTTTCTTT.

This rearrangement joins TRBV5-1 to TRBJ2-3; D is uncertain. Trimming removed 4 bases from V and 5 bases from J, with 14 bases in between. The CDR3 sequence is 14 residues long. Germline values: CDR1 SGHRS, CDR2 YFSETQ. DNA of the CDR3: TGCGCCAGCAGCCCCCTGGGCGGAATAGATACGCAGTATTTT. Encoded protein: CASSPLGGIDTQYF. Filled out from reference TRBV5-1 and TRBJ2-3, the complete variable domain reads KAGVTQTPRYLIKTRGQQVTLSCSPISGHRSVSWYQQTPGQGLQFLFEYFSETQRNKGNFPGRFSGRQFSNSRSEMNVSTLELGDSALYLCASSPLGGIDTQYFGPGTRLTVL.

This chain joins TRBV7-8 and TRBJ2-6, with D unclear. The CDR3 length is 16 residues. Germline V lookup: CDR1 SGHVS, CDR2 FQNEAQ. Trimming removed 2 bases at V and 3 bases at J, with 11 bases between. CDR3 nucleotides: TGTGCCAGCAGCTTAAAGGAGAGGTTTGGGGCCAACGTCCTGACTTTC. Its protein is CASSLKERFGANVLTF. Full variable domain (outside the CDR3, taken from reference TRBV7-8 and TRBJ2-6): GAGVSQSPRYKVAKRGQDVALRCDPISGHVSLFWYQQALGQGPEFLTYFQNEAQLDKSGLPSDRFFAERPEGSVSTLKIQRTQQEDSAVYLCASSLKERFGANVLTFGAGSRLTVL.